The 8 T cell receptor beta chains presented below share a single source sample, sequenced in a study of T cell changes during pregnancy in multiple sclerosis. The protocol was immunoSEQ multiplex PCR, while the TCRdb copy is restricted to in-frame clones and leaves out a portion. Of 43,000 or so clones in the sample, roughly 90% were seen once. The source material was peripheral blood, sampled in the first trimester of pregnancy. These receptors were obtained from a female donor with multiple sclerosis, enrolled in a pregnancy study.

The J gene is TRBJ1-2, the V gene TRBV9; TRBD1 is a possible D gene (5 bases). Germline V gene lookup returns CDR1 SGDLS and CDR2 YYNGEE. The length of the CDR3 is 17 residues. Deletions cut 1 base from V and 2 bases from J, with 18 bases between. Here the CDR3 reads CASSVTPAGGRNYGYTF. The CDR3 coding sequence is TGTGCCAGCAGCGTAACCCCCGCGGGGGGACGGAACTATGGCTACACCTTC.

This rearrangement joins TRBV19 to TRBJ2-2; D is possibly TRBD2 (6 bases). This CDR3 comprises 16 residues. Germline-derived CDR1 and CDR2 are LNHDA and SQIVND (reference sequence). Trimming cost V 7 bases and J 5 bases, with 20 bases left between them. For the CDR3, the DNA is TGTGCCAGTATCAATCGGGGGTCCTCGGGGACCGGGGAGCTGTTTTTT. It is translated as CASINRGSSGTGELFF.

A single count supports this clone. This chain joins TRBV4-2 and TRBJ2-7; 10 nucleotides agree with TRBD1. Germline CDR1 reads LGHNA; CDR2 reads YNFKEQ. Germline trimming cut 4 bases from V and 4 bases from J; bases unmatched to any gene: 10. This CDR3 is 16 amino acids long. The CDR3 reads CASSLTAGTGVYEQYF. In DNA form, the CDR3 reads TGTGCCAGCAGCCTAACGGCCGGGACAGGGGTATACGAGCAGTACTTC.

This chain links TRBV6-5 with TRBJ1-2; perhaps TRBD1 as D (6 bases). Per germline, CDR1 MNHEY and CDR2 SVGAGI. The V and J ends lost 3 bases and 4 bases respectively, with 18 bases between them. There are 16 residues in the CDR3. The CDR3 spells CASSYTVSGGGYGYTF. In nucleotides, the CDR3 is TGTGCCAGCAGTTATACTGTCTCGGGGGGCGGCTATGGCTACACCTTC.

In its sample, this clone was seen a few times. This chain uses TRBV27 with TRBJ1-1, with no clear D. Germline lookup yields CDR1 MNHEY and CDR2 SMNVEV (reference sequence). The CDR3 extends over 12 amino acids. Deletions cut 6 bases from V and 7 bases from J, with 12 bases between. The CDR3: CASRTAVSEAFF. The CDR3 nucleotides read TGTGCCAGCAGGACCGCGGTGAGTGAAGCTTTCTTT.

The chain uses TRBV5-1 and TRBJ1-1, with 7 bases aligning to TRBD1. The CDR3 extends over 15 amino acids. The V gene end was trimmed by 0 bases and the J gene end by 1 base; junction bases not matched to a gene: 3. The germline V gene encodes CDR1 SGHRS and CDR2 YFSETQ. The CDR3 loop is CASSLEGAPNTEAFF. CDR3 bases: TGCGCCAGCAGCTTGGAGGGGGCCCCGAACACTGAAGCTTTCTTT. The full variable domain, completed using reference TRBV5-1 and TRBJ1-1, is KAGVTQTPRYLIKTRGQQVTLSCSPISGHRSVSWYQQTPGQGLQFLFEYFSETQRNKGNFPGRFSGRQFSNSRSEMNVSTLELGDSALYLCASSLEGAPNTEAFFGQGTRLTVV.

The chain carries TRBV5-4 and TRBJ2-1; 7 bases are shared with TRBD1. This CDR3 comprises 14 residues. The V gene end was trimmed by 5 bases and the J gene end by 5 bases; junction bases not matched to a gene: 7. Germline V gene data show CDR1 as SGHNT and CDR2 as YYREEE (reference sequence). CDR3 in amino acids: CASSLDRQHNEQFF. In DNA form, the CDR3 reads TGTGCCAGCAGTCTGGACAGGCAACACAATGAGCAGTTCTTC.

The chain links TRBV4-1 to TRBJ2-5; TRBD1 is a possible D gene (6 bases). This CDR3 contains 15 residues. Germline V CDR1 and CDR2: MGHRA, YSYEKL. V was cut by 0 bases and J by 3 bases, with 11 bases left in between. This chain's CDR3 is CASSQEGAGKETQYF. The CDR3 DNA is TGCGCCAGCAGCCAAGAGGGGGCAGGGAAAGAGACCCAGTACTTC.